This T cell receptor beta chain was documented in a study of blood T cell repertoires in COVID-19. This CDR3 region has 12 residues. Germline CDR1 KGHDR, CDR2 SFDVKD. V lost 2 bases, J lost 5 bases, and 3 bases lay in between. TCRdb keeps only in-frame clones here, not all; method: immunoSEQ multiplex PCR. The sample includes 300,000 to 450,000 clones, roughly nine tenths of them seen just once. Sequenced material: PBMCs or T cells enriched from blood (not recorded which). This TCR derives from a man aged 18 to 29 who had recovered from COVID-19. The V and J genes are TRBV24-1 and TRBJ2-1; D ambiguous. The CDR3 DNA is TGTGCCACCAGTGATTACAACAATGAGCAGTTCTTC. Residues: CATSDYNNEQFF.